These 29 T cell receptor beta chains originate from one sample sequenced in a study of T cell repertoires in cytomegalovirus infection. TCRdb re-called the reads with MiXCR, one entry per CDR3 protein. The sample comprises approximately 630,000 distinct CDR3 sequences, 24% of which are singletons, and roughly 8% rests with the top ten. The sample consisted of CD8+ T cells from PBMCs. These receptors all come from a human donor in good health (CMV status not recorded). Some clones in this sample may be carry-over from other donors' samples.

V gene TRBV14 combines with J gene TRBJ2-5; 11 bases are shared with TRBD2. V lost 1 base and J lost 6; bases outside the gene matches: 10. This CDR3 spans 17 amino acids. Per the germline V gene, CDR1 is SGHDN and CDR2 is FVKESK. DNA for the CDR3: TGTGCCAGCAGCCAAGGTCGTACTAGCGGGGGACGGAAGACCCAGTACTTC. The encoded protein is CASSQGRTSGGRKTQYF.

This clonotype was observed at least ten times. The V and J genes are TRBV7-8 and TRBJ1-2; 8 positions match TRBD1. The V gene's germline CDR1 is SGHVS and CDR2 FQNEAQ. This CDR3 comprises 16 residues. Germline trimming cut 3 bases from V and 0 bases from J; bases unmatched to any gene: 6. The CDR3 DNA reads TGTGCCAGCAGCTTGAACACAGGGGGTACTAACTATGGCTACACCTTC. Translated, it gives CASSLNTGGTNYGYTF.

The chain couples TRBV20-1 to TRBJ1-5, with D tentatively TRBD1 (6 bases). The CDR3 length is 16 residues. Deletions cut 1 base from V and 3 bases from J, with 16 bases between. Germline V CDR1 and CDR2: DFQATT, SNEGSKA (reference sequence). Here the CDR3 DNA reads TGCAGTGCTAGAGGCTTCAGCAGGGGATTCAATCAGCCCCAGCATTTT. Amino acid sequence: CSARGFSRGFNQPQHF.

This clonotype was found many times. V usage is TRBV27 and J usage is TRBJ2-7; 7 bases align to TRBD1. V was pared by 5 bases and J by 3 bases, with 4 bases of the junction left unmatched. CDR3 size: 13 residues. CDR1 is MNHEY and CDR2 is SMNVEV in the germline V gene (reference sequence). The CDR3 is CASSATGNYEQYV. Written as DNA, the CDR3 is TGTGCCAGCAGTGCGACAGGGAACTACGAGCAGTACGTC.

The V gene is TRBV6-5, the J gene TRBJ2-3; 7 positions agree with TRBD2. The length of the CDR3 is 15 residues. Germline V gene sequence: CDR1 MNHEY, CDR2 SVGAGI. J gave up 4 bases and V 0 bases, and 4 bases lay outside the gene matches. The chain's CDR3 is CASSYSGGVPDTQYF. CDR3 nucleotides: TGTGCCAGCAGTTACTCTGGGGGGGTTCCAGATACGCAGTATTTT.

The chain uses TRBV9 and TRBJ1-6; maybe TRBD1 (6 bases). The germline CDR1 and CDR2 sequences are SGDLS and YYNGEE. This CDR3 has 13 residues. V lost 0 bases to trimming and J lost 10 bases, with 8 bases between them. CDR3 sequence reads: CASSVGDKSPLHF. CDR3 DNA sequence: TGTGCCAGCAGCGTAGGGGACAAATCACCCCTCCACTTT. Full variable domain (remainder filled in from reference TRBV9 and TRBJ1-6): DSGVTQTPKHLITATGQRVTLRCSPRSGDLSVYWYQQSLDQGLQFLIQYYNGEERAKGNILERFSAQQFPDLHSELNLSSLELGDSALYFCASSVGDKSPLHFGNGTRLTVT.

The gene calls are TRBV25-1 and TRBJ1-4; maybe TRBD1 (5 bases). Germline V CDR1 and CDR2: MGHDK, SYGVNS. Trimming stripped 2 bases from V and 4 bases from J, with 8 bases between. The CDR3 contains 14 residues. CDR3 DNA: TGTGCCAGCAGTGAAGACAGTTATAATGAAAAACTGTTTTTT. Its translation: CASSEDSYNEKLFF.

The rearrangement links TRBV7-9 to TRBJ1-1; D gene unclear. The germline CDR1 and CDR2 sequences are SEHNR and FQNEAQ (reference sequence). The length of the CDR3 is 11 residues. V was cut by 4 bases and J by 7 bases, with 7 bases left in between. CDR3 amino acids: CASSSYIEAFF. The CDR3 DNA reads TGTGCCAGCAGCTCCTACATTGAAGCTTTCTTT.

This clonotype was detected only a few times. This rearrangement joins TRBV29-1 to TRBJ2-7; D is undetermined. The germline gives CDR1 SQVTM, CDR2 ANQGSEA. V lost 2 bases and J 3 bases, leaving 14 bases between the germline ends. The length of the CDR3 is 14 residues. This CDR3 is CSVEMAGSGYEQYF. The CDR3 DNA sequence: TGCAGCGTTGAAATGGCAGGTTCGGGCTACGAGCAGTACTTC.

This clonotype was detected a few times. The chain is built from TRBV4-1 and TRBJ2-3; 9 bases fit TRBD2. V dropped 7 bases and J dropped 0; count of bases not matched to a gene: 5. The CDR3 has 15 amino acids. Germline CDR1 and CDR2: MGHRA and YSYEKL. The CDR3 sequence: CASNFLAGSTDTQYF. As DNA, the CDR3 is TGCGCCAGCAACTTTCTAGCGGGGAGCACAGATACGCAGTATTTT.

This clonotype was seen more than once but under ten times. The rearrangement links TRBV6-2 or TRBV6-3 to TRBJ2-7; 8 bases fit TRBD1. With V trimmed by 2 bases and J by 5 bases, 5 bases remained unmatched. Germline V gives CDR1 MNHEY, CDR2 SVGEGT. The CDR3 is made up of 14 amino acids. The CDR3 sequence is CASSYPSTGDEQYF. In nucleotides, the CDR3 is TGTGCCAGCAGTTACCCGTCGACAGGGGACGAGCAGTACTTC.

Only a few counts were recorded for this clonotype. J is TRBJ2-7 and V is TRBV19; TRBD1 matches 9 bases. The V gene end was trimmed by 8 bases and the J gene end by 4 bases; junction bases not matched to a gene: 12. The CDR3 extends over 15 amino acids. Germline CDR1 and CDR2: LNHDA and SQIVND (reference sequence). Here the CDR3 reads CASQLRDRDPYEQYF. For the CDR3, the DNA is TGTGCCAGTCAACTCCGGGACAGGGATCCTTACGAGCAGTACTTC. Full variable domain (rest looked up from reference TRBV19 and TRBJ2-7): DGGITQSPKYLFRKEGQNVTLSCEQNLNHDAMYWYRQDPGQGLRLIYYSQIVNDFQKGDIAEGYSVSREKKESFPLTVTSAQKNPTAFYLCASQLRDRDPYEQYFGPGTRLTVT.

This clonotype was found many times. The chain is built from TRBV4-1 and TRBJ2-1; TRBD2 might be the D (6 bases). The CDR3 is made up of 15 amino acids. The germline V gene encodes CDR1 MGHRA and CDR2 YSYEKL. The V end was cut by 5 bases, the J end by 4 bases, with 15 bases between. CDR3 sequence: CASSGASGQYNEQFF. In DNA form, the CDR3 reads TGCGCCAGCAGCGGCGCCAGCGGGCAGTACAATGAGCAGTTCTTC.

Here the CDR3 reads CSVERGDRGIYNEQFF. Written as DNA, the CDR3 is TGCAGCGTTGAACGCGGGGACAGGGGGATTTACAATGAGCAGTTCTTC. The V and J genes are TRBV29-1 and TRBJ2-1; 11 nucleotides line up with TRBD1. The germline V gene encodes CDR1 SQVTM and CDR2 ANQGSEA. The CDR3 has 16 residues. J gave up 4 bases and V 2 bases, and 7 bases lay outside the gene matches.

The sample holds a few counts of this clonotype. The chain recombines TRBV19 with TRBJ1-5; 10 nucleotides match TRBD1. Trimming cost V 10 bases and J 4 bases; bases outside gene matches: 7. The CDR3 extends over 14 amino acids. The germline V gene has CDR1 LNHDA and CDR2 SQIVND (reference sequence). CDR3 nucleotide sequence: TGTGCCACTGACCGGGACAGGGGAAATCAGCCCCAGCATTTT. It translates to CATDRDRGNQPQHF.

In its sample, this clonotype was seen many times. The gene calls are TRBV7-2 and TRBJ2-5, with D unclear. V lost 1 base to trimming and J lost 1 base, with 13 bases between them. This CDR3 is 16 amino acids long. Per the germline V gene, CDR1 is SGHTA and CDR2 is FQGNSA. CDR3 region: CASSLGALLFQETQYF. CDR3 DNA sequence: TGTGCCAGCAGCTTAGGGGCACTATTATTCCAAGAGACCCAGTACTTC.

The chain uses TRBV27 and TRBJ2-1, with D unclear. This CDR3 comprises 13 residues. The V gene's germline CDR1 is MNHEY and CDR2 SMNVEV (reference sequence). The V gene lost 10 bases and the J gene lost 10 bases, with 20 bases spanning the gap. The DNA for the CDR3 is TGTGCCAACACACCCGCCTTAGGATGGGAGCAGTTCTTC. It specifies CANTPALGWEQFF.

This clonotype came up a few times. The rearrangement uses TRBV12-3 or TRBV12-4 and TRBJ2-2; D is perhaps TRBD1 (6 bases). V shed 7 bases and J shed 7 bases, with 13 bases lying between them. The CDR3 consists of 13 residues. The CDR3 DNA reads TGTGCCAGCATACAGGGCAGGGTCGGGGAGCTGTTTTTT. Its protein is CASIQGRVGELFF.

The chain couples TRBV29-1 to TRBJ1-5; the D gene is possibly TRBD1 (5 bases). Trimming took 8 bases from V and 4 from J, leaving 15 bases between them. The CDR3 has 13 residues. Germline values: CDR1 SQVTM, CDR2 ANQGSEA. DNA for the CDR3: TGCAGCACCCGAACGGGGCTAAATCAGCCCCAGCATTTT. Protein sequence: CSTRTGLNQPQHF.

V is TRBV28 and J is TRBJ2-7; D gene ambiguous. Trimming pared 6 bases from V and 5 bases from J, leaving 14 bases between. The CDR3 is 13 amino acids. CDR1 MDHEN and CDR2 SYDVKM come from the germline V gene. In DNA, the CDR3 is TGTGCCAGCAGCCTTACCCCCGAAAACGAGCAGTACGTC. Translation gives CASSLTPENEQYV.

CDR3 sequence (DNA): TGCAGCGTTGAATGGTCGTTTAGGCTCTATGTCTACGAGCAGTACTTC. It specifies CSVEWSFRLYVYEQYF. The chain carries TRBV29-1 and TRBJ2-7; D is undetermined. This CDR3 has 16 residues. The V end was cut by 2 bases, the J end by 3 bases, with 20 bases between. CDR1 is SQVTM, CDR2 ANQGSEA, per germline.

The CDR3 DNA sequence: TGCGCCAGCAGCCAACTATCGGGACAGGGTCAAGAGACCCAGTACTTC. Translated, it gives CASSQLSGQGQETQYF. V is TRBV4-3 and J is TRBJ2-5, with 9 bases identical to TRBD1. Trimming cost V 2 bases and J 2 bases; bases outside gene matches: 6. This CDR3 has 16 residues. Germline V CDR1 and CDR2: LGHNA, YSLEER.

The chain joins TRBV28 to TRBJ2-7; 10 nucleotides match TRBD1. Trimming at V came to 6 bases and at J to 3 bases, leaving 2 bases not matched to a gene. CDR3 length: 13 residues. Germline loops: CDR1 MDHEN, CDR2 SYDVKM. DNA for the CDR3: TGTGCCAGCAGCGGGACAGGGGACTACGAGCAGTACGTC. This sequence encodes CASSGTGDYEQYV.

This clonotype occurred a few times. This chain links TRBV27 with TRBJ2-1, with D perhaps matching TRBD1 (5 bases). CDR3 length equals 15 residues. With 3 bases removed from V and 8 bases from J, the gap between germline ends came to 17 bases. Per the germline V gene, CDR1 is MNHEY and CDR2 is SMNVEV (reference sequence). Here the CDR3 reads CASSLIRVRGDEQFF. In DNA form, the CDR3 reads TGTGCCAGCAGTTTGATCAGGGTACGTGGCGATGAGCAGTTCTTC.

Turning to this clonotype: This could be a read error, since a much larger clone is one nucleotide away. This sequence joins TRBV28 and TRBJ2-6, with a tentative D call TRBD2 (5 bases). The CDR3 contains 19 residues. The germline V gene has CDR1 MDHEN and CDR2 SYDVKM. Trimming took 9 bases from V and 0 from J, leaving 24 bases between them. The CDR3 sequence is CARSIYTGPGNSGANVLTF. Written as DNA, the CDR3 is TGTGCCAGGAGCATCTATACCGGGCCCGGGAACTCTGGGGCCAACGTCCTGACTTTC.

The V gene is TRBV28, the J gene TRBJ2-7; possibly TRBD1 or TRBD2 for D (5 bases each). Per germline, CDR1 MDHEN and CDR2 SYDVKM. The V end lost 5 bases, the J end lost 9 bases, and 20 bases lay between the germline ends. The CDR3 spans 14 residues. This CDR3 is CASSPEGWYERQYV. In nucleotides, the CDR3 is TGTGCCAGCAGTCCCGAGGGGTGGTACGAGCGGCAGTACGTC.

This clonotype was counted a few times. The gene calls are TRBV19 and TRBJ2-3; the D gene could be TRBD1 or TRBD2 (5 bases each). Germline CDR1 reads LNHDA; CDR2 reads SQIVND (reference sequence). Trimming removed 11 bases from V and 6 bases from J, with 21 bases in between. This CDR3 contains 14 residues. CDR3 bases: TGTGCCTCTCTTGGGGACCAACGCTGGGATACGCAGTATTTT. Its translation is CASLGDQRWDTQYF.

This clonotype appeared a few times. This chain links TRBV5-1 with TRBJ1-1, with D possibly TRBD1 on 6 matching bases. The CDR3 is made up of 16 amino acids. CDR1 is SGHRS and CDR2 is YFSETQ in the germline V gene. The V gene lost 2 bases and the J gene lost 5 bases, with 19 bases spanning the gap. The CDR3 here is CASSLRGPEEGTEAFF. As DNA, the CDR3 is TGCGCCAGCAGCTTACGGGGGCCTGAGGAGGGAACTGAAGCTTTCTTT. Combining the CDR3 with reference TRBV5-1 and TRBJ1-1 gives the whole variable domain KAGVTQTPRYLIKTRGQQVTLSCSPISGHRSVSWYQQTPGQGLQFLFEYFSETQRNKGNFPGRFSGRQFSNSRSEMNVSTLELGDSALYLCASSLRGPEEGTEAFFGQGTRLTVV.

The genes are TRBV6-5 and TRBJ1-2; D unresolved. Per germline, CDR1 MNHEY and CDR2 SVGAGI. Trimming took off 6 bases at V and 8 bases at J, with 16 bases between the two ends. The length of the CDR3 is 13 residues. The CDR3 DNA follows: TGTGCCAGCAGCGCCAAAAGGGCCGGGGGCTACACCTTC. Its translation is CASSAKRAGGYTF.